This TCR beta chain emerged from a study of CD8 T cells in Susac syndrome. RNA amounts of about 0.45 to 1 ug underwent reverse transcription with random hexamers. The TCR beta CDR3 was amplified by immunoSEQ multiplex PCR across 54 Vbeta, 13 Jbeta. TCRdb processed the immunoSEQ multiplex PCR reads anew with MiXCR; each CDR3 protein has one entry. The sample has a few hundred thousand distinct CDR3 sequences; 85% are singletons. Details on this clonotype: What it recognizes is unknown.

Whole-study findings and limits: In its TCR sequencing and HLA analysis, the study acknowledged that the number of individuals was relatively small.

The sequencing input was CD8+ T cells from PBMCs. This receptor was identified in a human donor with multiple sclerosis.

The CDR3 sequence is CASSDLYLLSTDTQYF. CDR3 in DNA: TGTGCCAGCAGTGACCTTTATTTACTTAGCACAGATACGCAGTATTTT. The V gene is TRBV28, the J gene TRBJ2-3; no clear D. Germline-derived CDR1 and CDR2 are MDHEN and SYDVKM. The CDR3 has 16 residues. The V end lost 5 bases, the J end lost 0 bases, and 15 bases lay between the germline ends.